A single sample is the source of the 20 T cell receptor beta chains below, sequenced in a study of vaccination and CD4 T cells after COVID-19. For these TCRs, the target antigens are not known. Sequenced with the Oncomine TCR Beta short-read assay was DNA taken from cultured CD4+ T cells. MiXCR, run by TCRdb on the PCR reads, gives a single entry per CDR3 protein. The sample has more than 15,000 distinct CDR3 sequences, around 47% seen once. Time point given: late sampling 161 to 241 days after vaccination in three convalescent patients. Treatment denoted: approximately 11-day PBMC culture with coronavirus spike peptide pools or control peptides (ViraFEST assay). Sequencing used CD4+ T cells from blood, cultured in vitro, obtained about 7 months after SARS-CoV-2 vaccination. Every receptor here comes from a human donor who had recovered from COVID-19.

The V call is TRBV5-1, the J call TRBJ1-5, with D possibly matching TRBD1 (5 bases). V lost 0 bases to trimming and J lost 3 bases, with 10 bases between them. Per the germline V gene, CDR1 is SGHRS and CDR2 is YFSETQ. The CDR3 covers 15 residues. Written as DNA, the CDR3 is TGCGCCAGCAGCTTGGGTGGGGGGGACAATCAGCCCCAGCATTTT. Translated, it gives CASSLGGGDNQPQHF.

This clonotype was found a few times. V is TRBV10-3 and J is TRBJ2-7, with D perhaps TRBD1 (5 bases). The germline V gene encodes CDR1 ENHRY and CDR2 SYGVKD. The CDR3 contains 12 residues. V gave up 6 bases and J gave up 5 bases, with 11 bases separating them. The CDR3 sequence: CAIRTQGDEQYF. The CDR3 DNA sequence: TGTGCCATCAGGACCCAGGGTGACGAGCAGTACTTC.

This clonotype turned up a few times. This rearrangement joins TRBV6-1 to TRBJ1-5; no clear D gene. Germline V CDR1 and CDR2: MNHNS, SASEGT. V lost 3 bases to trimming and J lost 6 bases, with 6 bases between them. This CDR3 is 12 amino acids long. The CDR3 nucleotides read TGTGCCAGCAGTGATGGGGTTCAGCCCCAGCATTTT. Translated, it gives CASSDGVQPQHF.

The CDR3 sequence: CASSPITSGVFNEQFF. CDR3 coding DNA: TGCGCCAGCAGCCCCATAACTAGCGGGGTGTTCAATGAGCAGTTCTTC. The V and J genes are TRBV4-1 and TRBJ2-1, with TRBD2 matching 10 bases. This CDR3 contains 16 residues. V lost 4 bases to trimming and J lost 6 bases; unmatched junction nucleotides: 9. CDR1 MGHRA and CDR2 YSYEKL come from the germline V gene.

The CDR3: CASSLLSGGRGNEQFF. The CDR3 region has the DNA TGTGCCAGCAGCTTACTATCGGGCGGGAGGGGGAATGAGCAGTTCTTC. The chain links TRBV7-9 to TRBJ2-1; TRBD2 matches 9 bases. Germline V CDR1 and CDR2: SEHNR, FQNEAQ (reference sequence). This CDR3 has 16 amino acids. V lost 2 bases and J lost 7; bases outside the gene matches: 9. Together with reference TRBV7-9 and TRBJ2-1, the CDR3 gives the full variable domain: DTGVSQNPRHKITKRGQNVTFRCDPISEHNRLYWYRQTLGQGPEFLTYFQNEAQLEKSRLLSDRFSAERPKGSFSTLEIQRTEQGDSAMYLCASSLLSGGRGNEQFFGPGTRLTVL.

V gene TRBV7-2 combines with J gene TRBJ2-5, with D tentatively TRBD1 or TRBD2 (5 bases each). Germline V gene sequence: CDR1 SGHTA, CDR2 FQGNSA. V gave up 1 base and J gave up 5 bases, with 14 bases separating them. CDR3 length: 15 amino acids. Here the CDR3 DNA reads TGTGCCAGCAGCTTAGGAGGGGTCCGGCGCGAGACCCAGTACTTC. Amino acid sequence: CASSLGGVRRETQYF.

The chain uses TRBV10-3 and TRBJ2-7; possible D gene TRBD2, 6 bases. V was pared by 3 bases and J by 0 bases, with 9 bases between. This CDR3 comprises 14 residues. The germline V gene encodes CDR1 ENHRY and CDR2 SYGVKD. As DNA, the CDR3 is TGTGCCATCAGTGAAGCGCGGGACTCCTACGAGCAGTACTTC. Its protein is CAISEARDSYEQYF.

The chain joins TRBV5-8 to TRBJ2-5; TRBD2 matches at 13 bases. After removal of 3 bases from V and 5 bases from J, the junction contained 4 bases not matched to a gene. The germline CDR1 and CDR2 sequences are SGHTS and YDEGEE. The length of the CDR3 is 15 residues. The CDR3 loop is CASSSGTSGIETQYF. CDR3 sequence (DNA): TGTGCCAGCAGCTCTGGGACTAGCGGGATTGAGACCCAGTACTTC.

The J gene is TRBJ2-5, the V gene TRBV24-1; no clear D. Trimming cost V 0 bases and J 0 bases, with 4 bases left between them. In germline, CDR1 is KGHDR, CDR2 SFDVKD. This CDR3 comprises 14 residues. CDR3 amino acids: CATSDLGHQETQYF. As DNA, the CDR3 is TGTGCCACCAGTGATTTGGGTCACCAAGAGACCCAGTACTTC.

This clonotype was seen only a few times. The chain is built from TRBV6-1 and TRBJ2-5, with TRBD2 identical over 12 bases. With 6 bases clipped from V and 5 bases from J, the junction kept 7 bases outside the gene matches. CDR3 length equals 15 residues. CDR1 is MNHNS and CDR2 is SASEGT in the germline V gene. The CDR3, as DNA: TGTGCCAGCAGCCTCACTAGCGGGGGGTGGGAGACCCAGTACTTC. This encodes CASSLTSGGWETQYF.

V gene TRBV20-1 combines with J gene TRBJ2-5; the D gene could be TRBD1 or TRBD2 (5 bases each). The CDR3 is 16 residues long. The V gene's germline CDR1 is DFQATT and CDR2 SNEGSKA (reference sequence). Trimming stripped 5 bases from V and 4 bases from J, with 23 bases between. CDR3 nucleotides: TGCAGTGCTGACGGCCGGGCCGAGGGGCGTGGAGAGACCCAGTACTTC. Amino acids: CSADGRAEGRGETQYF.

The rearrangement uses TRBV27 and TRBJ2-1, with D possibly TRBD2 on 6 matching bases. Germline CDR1 MNHEY, CDR2 SMNVEV (reference sequence). The CDR3 is 16 residues long. V was clipped by 4 bases and J by 2 bases, with 15 bases between them. The CDR3 region has the DNA TGTGCCAGCAGTTACTTTCGTAGCGGCGCCTACAATGAGCAGTTCTTC. Encoded protein: CASSYFRSGAYNEQFF.

The rearrangement joins TRBV7-9 to TRBJ1-1; a possible D gene is TRBD1 (6 bases). The germline V and J ends were trimmed by 5 bases and 3 bases, with 16 bases remaining between them. CDR1 is SEHNR and CDR2 is FQNEAQ in the germline V gene (reference sequence). This CDR3 contains 15 residues. This chain's CDR3 is CASSPRGGGHTEAFF. In nucleotides, the CDR3 is TGTGCCAGCAGCCCTCGAGGGGGGGGACACACTGAAGCTTTCTTT.

This clonotype was observed a few times. This rearrangement joins TRBV7-8 to TRBJ2-7; tentative D call: TRBD1 (6 bases). This CDR3 has 15 residues. Germline values: CDR1 SGHVS, CDR2 FQNEAQ. Trimming left V 3 bases short and J 1 base short, with 13 bases between. The CDR3 DNA sequence: TGTGCCAGCAGCTTCGGGACACGGGGTTCCTACGAGCAGTACTTC. It yields the protein CASSFGTRGSYEQYF.

This clonotype was found a few times. CDR3 sequence: CSATRTGEAFF. The CDR3 DNA reads TGCAGTGCAACTAGGACCGGTGAAGCTTTCTTT. The chain links TRBV20-1 to TRBJ1-1; no firm D call. CDR1 DFQATT and CDR2 SNEGSKA come from the germline V gene (reference sequence). Deletions cut 6 bases from V and 7 bases from J, with 12 bases between. CDR3 size: 11 residues.

This chain connects TRBV7-2 to TRBJ2-1; tentatively, D is TRBD1 or TRBD2 (5 bases each). The germline CDR1 and CDR2 sequences are SGHTA and FQGNSA. This CDR3 has 13 residues. V dropped 5 bases and J dropped 8 bases, with 13 bases sitting between them. CDR3 DNA sequence: TGTGCCAGCAGCCTGGGACGCGCCTATGAGCAGTTCTTC. It encodes CASSLGRAYEQFF.

This sequence joins TRBV6-1 and TRBJ1-6; TRBD1 might be the D (5 bases). The CDR3 has 14 amino acids. Germline CDR1 is MNHNS and CDR2 is SASEGT. V shed 4 bases and J shed 11 bases, with 15 bases lying between them. CDR3 nucleotide sequence: TGTGCCAGCAGTGGACAGAGAGCTCTTCCACCCCTCCACTTT. Amino acids: CASSGQRALPPLHF.

The chain links TRBV19 to TRBJ2-1; 7 positions match TRBD2. Trimming at V came to 3 bases and at J to 0 bases, leaving 8 bases not matched to a gene. The length of the CDR3 is 17 residues. CDR1 is LNHDA and CDR2 is SQIVND in the germline V gene (reference sequence). Written as DNA, the CDR3 is TGTGCCAGTAGTATCTTGGTTGGCGGGGGCTCCTACAATGAGCAGTTCTTC. Amino acid sequence: CASSILVGGGSYNEQFF.

In the case of this clonotype: Germline and junction disagree at one end, which may indicate a read error. The V gene is TRBV20-1, the J gene TRBJ2-3; 8 bases are shared with TRBD1. Germline CDR1 is DFQATT and CDR2 is SNEGSKA (reference sequence). There are 13 residues in the CDR3. The CDR3 is CSADRGATNTQYF. The CDR3 bases are TGCAGTGCCGACAGGGGCGCCACAAATACGCAGTATTTT.

The J gene is TRBJ1-2, the V gene TRBV5-4, with 8 positions matching TRBD1. Trimming took 0 bases from V and 6 from J; bases not matched to a gene: 13. The CDR3 is 17 amino acids. Germline CDR1 SGHNT, CDR2 YYREEE (reference sequence). For the CDR3, the DNA is TGTGCCAGCAGCTTGGGACGGGAAGCAGGGGGCGGACATGGCTACACCTTC. Amino acid sequence: CASSLGREAGGGHGYTF. The full variable domain, its missing parts supplied by reference TRBV5-4 and TRBJ1-2, is ETGVTQSPTHLIKTRGQQVTLRCSSQSGHNTVSWYQQALGQGPQFIFQYYREEENGRGNFPPRFSGLQFPNYSSELNVNALELDDSALYLCASSLGREAGGGHGYTFGSGTRLTVV.